Listed here are 9 T cell receptor beta chains from one sample, sequenced in a study of human T cells and chemical hapten exposure. TCRdb ran MiXCR on the RACE reads and lists one entry per CDR3 protein. The sample lists 150,000 to 200,000 distinct CDR3 sequences, roughly 15% seen once, with 1.5% to 2% in the top ten. Time point: patch test 1, 2 weeks after DPC sensitization. The treatment denotes: therapeutic diphenylcyclopropenone sensitization with weekly scalp DPC. Sample: whole blood, taken in connection with sensitization to the hapten diphenylcyclopropenone (DPC). These receptors all stem from a woman in her twenties or thirties with alopecia areata. Some clones in this sample may be carry-over from other donors' samples.

The CDR3: CASSVGVGANTGELFF. The CDR3 DNA reads as TGTGCCAGCAGCGTAGGAGTGGGCGCAAACACCGGGGAGCTGTTTTTT. V and J are TRBV9 and TRBJ2-2, with D unresolved. The V end lost 0 bases, the J end lost 2 bases, and 11 bases lay between the germline ends. This CDR3 contains 16 residues. The germline V gene encodes CDR1 SGDLS and CDR2 YYNGEE.

Only a few counts were recorded for this clonotype. V and J are TRBV7-6 and TRBJ2-1, with no clear D. Trimming cost V 6 bases and J 7 bases, with 7 bases left between them. The CDR3 totals 11 residues. Germline values: CDR1 SGHVS, CDR2 FNYEAQ. The CDR3 sequence: CASRIDNEQFF. CDR3 bases: TGTGCCAGCAGAATCGATAATGAGCAGTTCTTC.

This clonotype was observed a few times. The chain carries TRBV28 and TRBJ2-1, with a possible D match to TRBD2 (7 bases). V lost 7 bases to trimming and J lost 7 bases, with 11 bases between them. The germline V gene has CDR1 MDHEN and CDR2 SYDVKM. This CDR3 is 12 amino acids long. CDR3: CASTRGHNEQFF. The CDR3 coding sequence is TGTGCCAGCACGCGGGGGCATAATGAGCAGTTCTTC.

This clonotype occurred many times. The CDR3 DNA sequence: TGTGCCAGCAGTTACTCTACGACAGGGGGCATATGGTATGGCTACACCTTC. Translating gives CASSYSTTGGIWYGYTF. This chain joins TRBV6-5 and TRBJ1-2; 10 nucleotides match TRBD1. CDR1 is MNHEY, CDR2 SVGAGI, per germline. Trimming cost V 0 bases and J 5 bases; bases outside gene matches: 9. There are 17 residues in the CDR3.

There are a few counts of this clonotype. The chain uses TRBV7-6 and TRBJ1-6, with unresolved D. This CDR3 comprises 15 residues. V shed 2 bases and J shed 7 bases, with 12 bases lying between them. CDR1 and CDR2 (germline): SGHVS, FNYEAQ. The CDR3 DNA reads as TGTGCCAGCAGCTTACAAGCCTCTGAGAATTCACCCCTCCACTTT. Translating it yields CASSLQASENSPLHF.

This clonotype was seen at least ten times. V and J are TRBV3-1 and TRBJ1-1; D unclear. The CDR3 length is 14 residues. Germline V lookup: CDR1 LGHDT, CDR2 YNNKEL (reference sequence). Deletions cut 1 base from V and 4 bases from J, with 10 bases between. CDR3 bases: TGTGCCAGCAGCCAAGCAAACCGGATCACTGAAGCTTTCTTT. Translated: CASSQANRITEAFF.

This clonotype came up a few times. The chain joins TRBV10-3 to TRBJ2-5; TRBD1 agrees at 8 bases. Germline-derived CDR1 and CDR2 are ENHRY and SYGVKD. This CDR3 is built from 14 residues. J lost 1 base, V lost 6 bases, and 4 bases had no gene match. The CDR3 region is CAISKGTGQETQYF. CDR3 nucleotides: TGTGCCATCAGCAAAGGGACAGGCCAAGAGACCCAGTACTTC.

This clonotype was recorded at least ten times. Here the CDR3 reads CSASSGTGAYEQYF. The CDR3 DNA reads TGCAGTGCTAGCAGCGGGACAGGAGCCTACGAGCAGTACTTC. The V call is TRBV20-1, the J call TRBJ2-7, with TRBD1 as a possible D gene (8 bases). Trimming cost V 3 bases and J 2 bases, with 14 bases left between them. CDR1 is DFQATT, CDR2 SNEGSKA, per germline (reference sequence). The CDR3 has 14 residues.

This clonotype has more than one count but fewer than ten. The chain has TRBV7-8 and TRBJ2-2; 10 bases line up with TRBD1. Trimming removed 2 bases from V and 4 bases from J; junction bases left unmatched: 7. Germline loops: CDR1 SGHVS, CDR2 FQNEAQ. The CDR3 is 17 residues long. Here the CDR3 DNA reads TGTGCCAGCAGCTTAATAGTCGGGACAGGGGCCACCGGGGAGCTGTTTTTT. It yields the protein CASSLIVGTGATGELFF.